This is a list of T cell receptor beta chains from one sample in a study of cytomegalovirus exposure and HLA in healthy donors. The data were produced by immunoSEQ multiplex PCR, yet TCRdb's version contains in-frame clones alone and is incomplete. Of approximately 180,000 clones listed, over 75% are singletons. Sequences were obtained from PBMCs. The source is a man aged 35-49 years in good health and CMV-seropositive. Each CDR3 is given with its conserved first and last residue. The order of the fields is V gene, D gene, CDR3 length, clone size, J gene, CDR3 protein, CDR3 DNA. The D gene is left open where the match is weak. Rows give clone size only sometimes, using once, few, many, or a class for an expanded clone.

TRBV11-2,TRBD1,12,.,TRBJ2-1,CASSAQGDEQFF,TGTGCCAGCAGCGCACAGGGGGATGAGCAGTTCTTC
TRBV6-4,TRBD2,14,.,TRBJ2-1,CASSSSGAYNEQFF,TGTGCCAGCAGCTCTAGCGGGGCCTACAATGAGCAGTTCTTC
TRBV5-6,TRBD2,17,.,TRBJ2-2,CASSLGASGSRTGELFF,TGTGCCAGCAGCTTGGGGGCTAGCGGGAGTAGGACCGGGGAGCTGTTTTTT
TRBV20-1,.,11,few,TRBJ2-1,CSARASYEQFF,TGCAGTGCTAGAGCGAGTTATGAGCAGTTCTTC
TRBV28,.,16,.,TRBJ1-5,CASSFRVGLGGQPQHF,TGTGCCAGCAGTTTTCGGGTGGGCCTTGGAGGGCAGCCCCAGCATTTT
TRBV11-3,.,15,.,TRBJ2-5,CASSQRASREETQYF,TGTGCCAGCAGCCAGAGGGCTTCCCGGGAGGAGACCCAGTACTTC
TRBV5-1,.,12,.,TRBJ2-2,CASSSSTGELFF,TGCGCCAGCAGTTCGTCTACCGGGGAGCTGTTTTTT
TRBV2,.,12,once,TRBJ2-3,CASSLYTDTQYF,TGTGCCAGCAGCCTGTACACAGATACGCAGTATTTT
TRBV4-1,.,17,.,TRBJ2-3,CASSLRGVRESTDTQYF,TGCGCCAGCAGCCTACGAGGGGTGCGGGAAAGCACAGATACGCAGTATTTT
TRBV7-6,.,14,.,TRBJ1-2,CASSFSAGEGGYTF,TGTGCCAGCAGCTTTTCGGCAGGGGAGGGTGGCTACACCTTC
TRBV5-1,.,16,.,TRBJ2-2,CASSLSAWTPAGELFF,TGCGCCAGCAGCTTGTCAGCTTGGACTCCCGCCGGGGAGCTGTTTTTT
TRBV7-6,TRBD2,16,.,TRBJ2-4,CASSLVAGGAKNIQYF,TGTGCCAGCAGCTTAGTAGCGGGAGGAGCCAAAAACATTCAGTACTTC
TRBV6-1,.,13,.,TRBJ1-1,CASRGTGWTEAFF,TGTGCCAGCAGAGGTACAGGTTGGACTGAAGCTTTCTTT
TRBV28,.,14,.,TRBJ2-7,CASIPGGRSYEQYF,TGTGCCAGCATCCCGGGGGGCCGATCCTACGAGCAGTACTTC
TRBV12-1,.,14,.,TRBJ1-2,CASSKPGHPYGYTF,TGTGCCAGCAGCAAACCGGGACACCCGTATGGCTACACCTTC